This T cell receptor beta chain was documented in a study of cytomegalovirus exposure and HLA in healthy donors. Findings and caveats of the study: Evidence from a later analysis indicated that most CMV-associated TCR beta chains looked HLA-restricted. Follow-up analysis seemed to connect common viral pathogens with several of the most significant clusters identified.

Both 60 Vbeta primers and 13 Jbeta primers went into the PCR. Clones were sequenced by immunoSEQ multiplex PCR, and TCRdb holds only the in-frame ones, with some missing. The table has about 130,000 clones, 60% to 80% seen once. Notes on this clone: The antigen is not known.

The CDR3 is 15 amino acids. Germline-derived CDR1 and CDR2 are SGHVS and FQNEAQ. Between the trimmed V and J ends, which lost 1 base and 1 base, there was a span of 11 bases. The V gene is TRBV7-8, the J gene TRBJ2-7; possibly TRBD2 for D (6 bases). The source material was PBMCs. This TCR was recovered from a woman between 45 and 60 years old in good health and CMV-seronegative. The CDR3 nucleotides read TGTGCCAGCAGCTTAGTCGGGGGAGTGTCCTACGAGCAGTACTTC. Translation: CASSLVGGVSYEQYF.